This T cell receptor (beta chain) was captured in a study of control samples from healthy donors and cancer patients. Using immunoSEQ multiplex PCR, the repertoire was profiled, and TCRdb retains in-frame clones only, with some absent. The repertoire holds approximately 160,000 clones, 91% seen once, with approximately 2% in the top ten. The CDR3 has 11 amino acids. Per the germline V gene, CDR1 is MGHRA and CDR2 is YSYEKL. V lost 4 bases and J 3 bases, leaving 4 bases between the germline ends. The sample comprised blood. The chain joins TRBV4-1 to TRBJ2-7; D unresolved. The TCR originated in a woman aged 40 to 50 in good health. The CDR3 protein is CASSLGYEQYF. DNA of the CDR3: TGCGCCAGCAGCCTAGGCTACGAGCAGTACTTC.